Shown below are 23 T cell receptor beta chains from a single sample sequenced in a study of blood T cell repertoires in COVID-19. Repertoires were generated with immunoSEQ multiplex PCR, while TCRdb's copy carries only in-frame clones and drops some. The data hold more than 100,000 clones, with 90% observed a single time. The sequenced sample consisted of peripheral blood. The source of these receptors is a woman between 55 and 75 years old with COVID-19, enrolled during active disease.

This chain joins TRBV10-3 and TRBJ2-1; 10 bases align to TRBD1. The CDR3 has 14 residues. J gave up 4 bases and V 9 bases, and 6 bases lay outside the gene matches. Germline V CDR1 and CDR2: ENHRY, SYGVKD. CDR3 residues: CAMCGTGDYNEQFF. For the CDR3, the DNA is TGTGCCATGTGTGGGACAGGGGATTACAATGAGCAGTTCTTC.

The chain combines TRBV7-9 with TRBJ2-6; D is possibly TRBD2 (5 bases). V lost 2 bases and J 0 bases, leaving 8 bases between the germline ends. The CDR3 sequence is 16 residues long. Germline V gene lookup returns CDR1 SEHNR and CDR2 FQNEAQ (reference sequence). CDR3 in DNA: TGTGCCAGCAGCTTAAGCGGCGTCTCTGGGGCCAACGTCCTGACTTTC. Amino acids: CASSLSGVSGANVLTF.

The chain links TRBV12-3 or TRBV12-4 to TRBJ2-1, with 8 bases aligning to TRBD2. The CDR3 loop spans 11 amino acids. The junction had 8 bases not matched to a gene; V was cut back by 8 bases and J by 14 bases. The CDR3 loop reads CASPLRGGKFF. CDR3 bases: TGTGCCAGCCCTCTTCGCGGGGGGAAGTTCTTC.

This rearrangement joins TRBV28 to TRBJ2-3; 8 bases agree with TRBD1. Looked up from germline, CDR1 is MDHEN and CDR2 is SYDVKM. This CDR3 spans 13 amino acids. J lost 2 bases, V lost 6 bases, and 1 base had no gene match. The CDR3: CASRGQVTDTQYF. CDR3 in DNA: TGTGCCAGCAGGGGACAGGTCACAGATACGCAGTATTTT.

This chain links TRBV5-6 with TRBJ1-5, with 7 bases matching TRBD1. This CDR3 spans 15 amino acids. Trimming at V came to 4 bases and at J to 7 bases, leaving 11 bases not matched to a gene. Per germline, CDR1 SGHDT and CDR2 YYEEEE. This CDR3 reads CASSRWDSTRQPQHF. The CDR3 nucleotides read TGTGCCAGCAGCCGTTGGGACAGTACCCGACAGCCCCAGCATTTT.

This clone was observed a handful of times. As DNA, the CDR3 is TGTGCCAGCATCCGGACAGGGGATTGGACTGAAGCTTTCTTT. This encodes CASIRTGDWTEAFF. The chain couples TRBV2 to TRBJ1-1, with 9 bases aligning to TRBD1. J lost 5 bases, V lost 7 bases, and 8 bases had no gene match. There are 14 residues in the CDR3. Germline CDR1 is SNHLY and CDR2 is FYNNEI.

The CDR3 spells CASSWGQGPYEQYF. CDR3 in DNA: TGTGCCAGCAGTTGGGGACAGGGCCCCTACGAGCAGTACTTC. The chain joins TRBV6-5 to TRBJ2-7, with 9 positions matching TRBD1. V was clipped by 4 bases and J by 2 bases; unmatched bases: 3. The V gene's germline CDR1 is MNHEY and CDR2 SVGAGI. This CDR3 has 14 amino acids.

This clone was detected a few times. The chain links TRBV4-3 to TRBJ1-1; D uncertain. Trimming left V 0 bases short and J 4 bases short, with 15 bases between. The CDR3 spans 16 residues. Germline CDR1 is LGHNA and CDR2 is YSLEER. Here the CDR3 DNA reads TGCGCCAGCAGCCAAGATAGCCAACGCGGAGGCACTGAAGCTTTCTTT. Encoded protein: CASSQDSQRGGTEAFF.

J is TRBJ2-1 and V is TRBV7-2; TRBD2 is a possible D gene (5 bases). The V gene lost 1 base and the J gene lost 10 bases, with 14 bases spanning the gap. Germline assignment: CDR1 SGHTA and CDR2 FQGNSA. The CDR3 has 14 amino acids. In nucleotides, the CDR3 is TGTGCCAGCAGCTTAGGGGTGGGTTCGGGGGAGCAGTTCTTC. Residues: CASSLGVGSGEQFF.

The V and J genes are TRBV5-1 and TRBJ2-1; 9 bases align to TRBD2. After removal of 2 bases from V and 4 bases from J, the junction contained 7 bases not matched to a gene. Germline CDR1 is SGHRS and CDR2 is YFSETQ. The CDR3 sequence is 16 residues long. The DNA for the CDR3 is TGCGCCAGCAGCTTTGGGCGGGGGGGTATTTACAATGAGCAGTTCTTC. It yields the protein CASSFGRGGIYNEQFF.

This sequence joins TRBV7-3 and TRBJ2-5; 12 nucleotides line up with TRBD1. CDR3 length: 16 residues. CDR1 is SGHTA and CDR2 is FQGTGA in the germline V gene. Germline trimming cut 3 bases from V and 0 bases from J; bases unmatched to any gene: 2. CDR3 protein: CASSLGQGAYQETQYF. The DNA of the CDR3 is TGTGCCAGCAGCTTGGGACAGGGGGCTTACCAAGAGACCCAGTACTTC. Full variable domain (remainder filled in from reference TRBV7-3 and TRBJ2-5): GAGVSQTPSNKVTEKGKYVELRCDPISGHTALYWYRQSLGQGPEFLIYFQGTGAADDSGLPNDRFFAVRPEGSVSTLKIQRTERGDSAVYLCASSLGQGAYQETQYFGPGTRLLVL.

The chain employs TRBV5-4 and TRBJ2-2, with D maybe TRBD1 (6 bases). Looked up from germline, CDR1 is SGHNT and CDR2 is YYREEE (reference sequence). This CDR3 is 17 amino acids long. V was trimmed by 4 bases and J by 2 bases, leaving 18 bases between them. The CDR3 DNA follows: TGTGCCAGCAGCCGGCGAGGGGGTTCCCCTAACACCGGGGAGCTGTTTTTT. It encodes CASSRRGGSPNTGELFF.

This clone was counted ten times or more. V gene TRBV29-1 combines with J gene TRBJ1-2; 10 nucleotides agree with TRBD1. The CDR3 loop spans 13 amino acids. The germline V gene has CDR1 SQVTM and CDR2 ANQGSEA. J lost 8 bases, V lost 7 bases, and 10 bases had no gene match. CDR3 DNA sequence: TGCAGCGCCCTTCGGGACAGGGGAAACGGCTACACCTTC. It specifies CSALRDRGNGYTF.

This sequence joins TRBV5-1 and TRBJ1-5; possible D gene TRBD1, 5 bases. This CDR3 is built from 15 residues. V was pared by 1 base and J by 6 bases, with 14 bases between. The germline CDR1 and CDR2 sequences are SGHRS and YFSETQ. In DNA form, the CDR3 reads TGCGCCAGCAGCTTGACCGGGGGGTTGGGTCAGCCCCAGCATTTT. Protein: CASSLTGGLGQPQHF.

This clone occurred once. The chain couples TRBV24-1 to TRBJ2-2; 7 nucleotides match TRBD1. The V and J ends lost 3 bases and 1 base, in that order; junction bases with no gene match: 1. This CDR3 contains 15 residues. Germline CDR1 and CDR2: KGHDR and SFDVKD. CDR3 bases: TGTGCCACCAGTGATAGGACAGGGAACACCGGGGAGCTGTTTTTT. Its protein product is CATSDRTGNTGELFF.

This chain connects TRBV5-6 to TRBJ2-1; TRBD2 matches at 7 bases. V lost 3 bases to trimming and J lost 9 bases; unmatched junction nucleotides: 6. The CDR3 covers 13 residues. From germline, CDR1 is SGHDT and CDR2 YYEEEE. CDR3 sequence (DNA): TGTGCCAGCAGCTCCGTATCGGGAGGTGAGCAGTTCTTC. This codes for CASSSVSGGEQFF.

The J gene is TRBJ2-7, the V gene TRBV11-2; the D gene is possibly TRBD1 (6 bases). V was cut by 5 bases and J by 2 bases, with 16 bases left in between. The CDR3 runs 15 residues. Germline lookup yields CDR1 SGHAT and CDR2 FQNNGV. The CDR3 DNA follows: TGTGCCAGCAGCCGCCCCGGGTCAGGGGCCTACGAGCAGTACTTC. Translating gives CASSRPGSGAYEQYF.

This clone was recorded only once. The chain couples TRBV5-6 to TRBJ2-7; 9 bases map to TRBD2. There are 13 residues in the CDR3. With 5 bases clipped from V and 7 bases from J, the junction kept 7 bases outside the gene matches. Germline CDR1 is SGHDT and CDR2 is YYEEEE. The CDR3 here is CASSLAGSWEQYF. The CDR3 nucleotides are TGTGCCAGCAGTCTAGCGGGGTCATGGGAGCAGTACTTC.

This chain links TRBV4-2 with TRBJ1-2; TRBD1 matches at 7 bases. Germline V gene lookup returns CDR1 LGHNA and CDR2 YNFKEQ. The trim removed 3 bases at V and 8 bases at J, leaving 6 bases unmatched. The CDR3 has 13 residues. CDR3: CASSHSTGDGYTF. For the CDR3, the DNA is TGTGCCAGCAGCCACTCTACAGGGGACGGCTACACCTTC.

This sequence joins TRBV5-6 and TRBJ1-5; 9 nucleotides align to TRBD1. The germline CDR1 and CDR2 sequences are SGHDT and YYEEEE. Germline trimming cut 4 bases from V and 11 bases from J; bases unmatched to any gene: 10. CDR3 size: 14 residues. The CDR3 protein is CASSARDRAMAQHF. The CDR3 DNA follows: TGTGCCAGCAGCGCTCGGGACAGGGCCATGGCCCAGCATTTT.

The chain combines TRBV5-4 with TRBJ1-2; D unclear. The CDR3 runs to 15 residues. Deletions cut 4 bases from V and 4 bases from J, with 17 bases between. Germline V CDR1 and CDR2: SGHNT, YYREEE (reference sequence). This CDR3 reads CASSLNNGRVYGYTF. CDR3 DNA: TGTGCCAGCAGCCTAAATAACGGCCGGGTCTATGGCTACACCTTC. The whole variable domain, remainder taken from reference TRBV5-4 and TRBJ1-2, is ETGVTQSPTHLIKTRGQQVTLRCSSQSGHNTVSWYQQALGQGPQFIFQYYREEENGRGNFPPRFSGLQFPNYSSELNVNALELDDSALYLCASSLNNGRVYGYTFGSGTRLTVV.

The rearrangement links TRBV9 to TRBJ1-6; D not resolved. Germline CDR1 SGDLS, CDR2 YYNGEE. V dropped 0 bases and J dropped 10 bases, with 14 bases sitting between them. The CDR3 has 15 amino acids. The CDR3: CASSVGAGGNSPLHF. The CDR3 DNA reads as TGTGCCAGCAGCGTAGGGGCGGGAGGAAACTCACCCCTCCACTTT.

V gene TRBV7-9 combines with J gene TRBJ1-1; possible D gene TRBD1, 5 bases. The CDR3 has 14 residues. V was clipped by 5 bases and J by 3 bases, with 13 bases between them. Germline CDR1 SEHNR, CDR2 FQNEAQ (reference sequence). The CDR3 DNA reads TGTGCCAGCAGCCCCGGGGGAGGGTACACTGAAGCTTTCTTT. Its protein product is CASSPGGGYTEAFF.